This entry concerns a single T cell receptor beta chain. These data are taken from a study of T cells in localized non-small cell lung cancer. Produced via immunoSEQ multiplex PCR; TCRdb's table is partial and in-frame only. Among about 76,000 clones, less than 85% were seen once, and the ten largest hold approximately 1.3%. Germline-derived CDR1 and CDR2 are MNHEY and SMNVEV (reference sequence). Trimming pared 5 bases from V and 11 bases from J, leaving 16 bases between. The CDR3 runs to 13 residues. This sequence was found in a female donor older than 55 with stage I lung adenocarcinoma. The gene calls are TRBV27 and TRBJ2-4, with D hard to call. The specimen comprised peripheral blood, sampled before any cancer treatment. CDR3 in amino acids: CASSPSPIGVQYF. DNA of the CDR3: TGTGCCAGCAGTCCCTCCCCGATTGGGGTTCAGTACTTC.